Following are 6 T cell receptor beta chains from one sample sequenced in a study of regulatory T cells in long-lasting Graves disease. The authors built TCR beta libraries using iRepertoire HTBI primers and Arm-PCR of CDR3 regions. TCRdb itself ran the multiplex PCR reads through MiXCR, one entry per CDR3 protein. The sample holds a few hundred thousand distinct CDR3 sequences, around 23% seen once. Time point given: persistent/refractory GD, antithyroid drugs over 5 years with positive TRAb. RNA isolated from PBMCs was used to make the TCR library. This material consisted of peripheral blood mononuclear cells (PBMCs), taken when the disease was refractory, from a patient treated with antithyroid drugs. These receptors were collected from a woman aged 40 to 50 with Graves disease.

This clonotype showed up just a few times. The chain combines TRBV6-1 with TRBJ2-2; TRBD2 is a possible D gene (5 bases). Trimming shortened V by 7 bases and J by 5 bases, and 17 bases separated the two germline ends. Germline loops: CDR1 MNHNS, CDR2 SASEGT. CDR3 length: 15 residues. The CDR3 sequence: CASNAKDGGTGELFF. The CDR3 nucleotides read TGTGCCAGCAATGCAAAGGACGGCGGGACCGGGGAGCTGTTTTTT.

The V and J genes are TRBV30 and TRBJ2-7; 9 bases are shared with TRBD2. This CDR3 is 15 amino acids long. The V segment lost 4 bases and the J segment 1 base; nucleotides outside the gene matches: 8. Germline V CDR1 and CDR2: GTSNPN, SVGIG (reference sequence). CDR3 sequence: CAWTVNLAGSYEQYF. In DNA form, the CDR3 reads TGTGCCTGGACCGTGAATCTAGCGGGGTCCTACGAGCAGTACTTC.

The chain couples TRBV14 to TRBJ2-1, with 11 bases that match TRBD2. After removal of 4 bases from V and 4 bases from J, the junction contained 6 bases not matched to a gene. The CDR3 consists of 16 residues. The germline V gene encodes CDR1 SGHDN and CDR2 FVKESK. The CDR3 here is CASSRKGLAAYNEQFF. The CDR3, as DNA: TGTGCCAGCAGCCGGAAGGGACTAGCGGCTTACAATGAGCAGTTCTTC.

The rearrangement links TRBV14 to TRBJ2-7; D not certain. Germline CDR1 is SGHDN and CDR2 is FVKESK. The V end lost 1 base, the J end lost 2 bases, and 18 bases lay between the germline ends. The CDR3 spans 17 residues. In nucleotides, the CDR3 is TGTGCCAGCAGCCAAGGAGCCGAGGTCAGACCTACCTACGAGCAGTACTTC. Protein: CASSQGAEVRPTYEQYF. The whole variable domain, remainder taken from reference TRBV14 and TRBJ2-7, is EAGVTQFPSHSVIEKGQTVTLRCDPISGHDNLYWYRRVMGKEIKFLLHFVKESKQDESGMPNNRFLAERTGGTYSTLKVQPAELEDSGVYFCASSQGAEVRPTYEQYFGPGTRLTVT.

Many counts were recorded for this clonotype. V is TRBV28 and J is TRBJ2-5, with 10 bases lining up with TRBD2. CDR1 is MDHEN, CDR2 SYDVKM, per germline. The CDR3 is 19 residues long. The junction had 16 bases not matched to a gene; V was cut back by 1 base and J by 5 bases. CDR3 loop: CASSLFPPVQREGWETQYF. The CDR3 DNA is TGTGCCAGCAGTTTATTCCCTCCAGTCCAGCGGGAGGGATGGGAGACCCAGTACTTC.

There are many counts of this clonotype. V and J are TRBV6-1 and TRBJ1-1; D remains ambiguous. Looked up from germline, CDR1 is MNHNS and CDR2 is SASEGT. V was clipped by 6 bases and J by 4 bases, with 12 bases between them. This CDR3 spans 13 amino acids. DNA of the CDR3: TGTGCCAGCAGCCTGGGGAAGGGCACTGAAGCTTTCTTT. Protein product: CASSLGKGTEAFF.